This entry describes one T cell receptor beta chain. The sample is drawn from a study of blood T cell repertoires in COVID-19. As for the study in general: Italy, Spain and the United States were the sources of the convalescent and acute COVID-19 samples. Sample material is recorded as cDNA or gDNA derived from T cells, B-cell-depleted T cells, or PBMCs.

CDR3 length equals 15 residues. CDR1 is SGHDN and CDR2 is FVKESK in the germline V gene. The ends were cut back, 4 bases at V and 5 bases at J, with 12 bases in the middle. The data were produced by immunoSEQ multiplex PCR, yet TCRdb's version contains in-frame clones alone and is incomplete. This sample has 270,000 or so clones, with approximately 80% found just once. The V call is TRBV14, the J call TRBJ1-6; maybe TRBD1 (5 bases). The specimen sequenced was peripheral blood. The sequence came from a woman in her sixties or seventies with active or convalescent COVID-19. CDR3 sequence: CASSRSGGDNSPLHF. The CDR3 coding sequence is TGTGCCAGCAGCCGCAGCGGGGGGGATAATTCACCCCTCCACTTT.